This is a list of T cell receptor beta chains from one sample in a study of cytomegalovirus exposure and HLA in healthy donors. Produced via immunoSEQ multiplex PCR; TCRdb's table is partial and in-frame only. The sample carries about 50,000 clones, around 70% recorded once. Sequencing was performed on PBMCs. The source of these receptors is a woman between 50 and 59 years old in good health and CMV-seronegative. Each CDR3 is given with its conserved first and last residue.

TRBV5-1,TRBJ2-6,CASSPISGANVLTF
TRBV6-6,TRBJ1-2,CASSRQGVAYGYTF
TRBV6-1,TRBJ2-1,CASSEARGGEQFF
TRBV28,TRBJ2-2,CASSLPGTNTGELFF
TRBV7-9,TRBJ1-3,CASSLPGGSSIGNTIYF
TRBV6-5,TRBJ2-7,CASRTDRLRGGEQYF
TRBV11-1,TRBJ2-7,CASSLARQGIEQYF
TRBV2,TRBJ2-5,CASSVGTSDRRETQYF
TRBV28,TRBJ1-5,CASSFDQRGGGNQPQHF
TRBV7-6,TRBJ2-1,CASSPGLAGDGEQFF
TRBV7-9,TRBJ1-5,CASSFTGSQPQHF
TRBV19,TRBJ1-1,CASSMLATVNTEAFF
TRBV5-1,TRBJ2-5,CASSRGQQETQYF
TRBV7-2,TRBJ1-1,CASSIGQANTEAFF
TRBV21-1,TRBJ1-4,CASSNGHRESSLTNEKLFF
TRBV28,TRBJ1-2,CASSPGQTYGYTF
TRBV29-1,TRBJ2-4,CSAGQGNIQYF
TRBV28,TRBJ1-1,CASRESRGDSEAFF
TRBV29-1,TRBJ2-7,CSARHRLAGEQYF
TRBV18,TRBJ2-5,CASSPWDRGLGEKETQYF
TRBV9,TRBJ2-5,CASSVRTSEQETQYF
TRBV28,TRBJ2-1,CASSFVAGLAERAQFF
TRBV7-3,TRBJ2-6,CASSISGRVAGANVLTF
TRBV18,TRBJ1-5,CASSPLEQGNQHF
TRBV5-4,TRBJ2-6,CASKRTVVSSGANVLTF
TRBV2,TRBJ1-3,CASRYNFGDTIYF
TRBV6-6,TRBJ2-2,CASSYLDGRAGELFF
TRBV19,TRBJ1-4,CASSPFTNEKLFF
TRBV4-3,TRBJ2-2,CASSQDYPGTGELFF
TRBV13,TRBJ1-1,CASSLTGGRVERDTEAFF
TRBV7-9,TRBJ2-5,CASSSGGHQETQYF
TRBV6-6,TRBJ2-1,CATLVAASNNEQFF
TRBV2,TRBJ2-3,CASSPGTGDTDTQYF
TRBV5-1,TRBJ2-6,CASGQGGSSGANVLTF
TRBV6-6,TRBJ2-3,CASSYPGSSTDTQYF
TRBV4-3,TRBJ2-2,CASSQGQGLETGELFF
TRBV6-5,TRBJ2-1,CASSYSGGRIGEQFF
TRBV14,TRBJ1-5,CASSQGGGVQPQHF
TRBV12-5,TRBJ2-3,CASGLAGLTDTQYF
TRBV6-5,TRBJ2-7,CASSYGGARRDEQYF
TRBV6-6,TRBJ1-1,CASSYLGGDRTEAFF
TRBV30,TRBJ1-5,CAWSLQPRSQPQHF
TRBV28,TRBJ1-2,CASSSGLYGYTF
TRBV5-5,TRBJ2-1,CASSWWTSGPNEQFF
TRBV5-1,TRBJ2-7,CASSASGGATNEQYF
TRBV18,TRBJ1-3,CASSPEGQALGNTIYF
TRBV29-1,TRBJ2-7,CSVGREQYF
TRBV11-2,TRBJ1-5,CASSLDRDPGVQHF
TRBV5-1,TRBJ2-5,CASSPGLASGETQYF
TRBV28,TRBJ1-1,CASHRGNTEAFF
TRBV6-5,TRBJ2-7,CASSTNGGSEQYF
TRBV19,TRBJ1-1,CASSIGRNTEAFF
TRBV4-2,TRBJ2-1,CASSRSSGSDSYNEQFF